The source of this T cell receptor beta chain is a study of blood T cell repertoires in COVID-19. The overall study: The study drew acute and convalescent COVID-19 samples from the United States, Italy and Spain.

In the authors' methods: Counts of nucleated cells, estimated from reference gene primer amplification, were obtained. Assay: immunoSEQ multiplex PCR; the TCRdb copy retains only in-frame clones and omits some. V, J and clone size were drawn from that table, and D and trimming were deduced from the DNA. The table includes about 39,000 clones, 86% detected once. Germline CDR1 GTSNPN, CDR2 SVGIG (reference sequence). Trimming took off 2 bases at V and 6 bases at J, with 10 bases between the two ends. This CDR3 has 12 amino acids. The sequenced material came from peripheral blood. V and J are TRBV30 and TRBJ1-1, with D possibly being TRBD1 (5 bases). The receptor's source is a man in his 70s with acute or convalescent COVID-19. The CDR3 loop reads CAWSLQGSEAFF. In nucleotides, the CDR3 is TGTGCCTGGAGTCTCCAGGGTTCTGAAGCTTTCTTT. Complete variable domain (other parts from reference TRBV30 and TRBJ1-1): SQTIHQWPATLVQPVGSPLSLECTVEGTSNPNLYWYRQAAGRGLQLLFYSVGIGQISSEVPQNLSASRPQDRQFILSSKKLLLSDSGFYLCAWSLQGSEAFFGQGTRLTVV.